The rows below give T cell receptor beta chains drawn from one sample of a study of blood T cell repertoires in COVID-19. Repertoires were generated with immunoSEQ multiplex PCR, while TCRdb's copy carries only in-frame clones and drops some. The data contain roughly 220,000 clones, 70% to 90% of them seen just once; the ten biggest clones take up about 4%. Sequencing used PBMCs or T cells enriched from blood (not recorded which). The receptors stem from a man between 25 and 39 years old with acute COVID-19. CDR3s include the opening cysteine and the closing phenylalanine or tryptophan. D genes are given only for firm matches. Not every row has a clone size; where given, it reads once, few, many or a size class.

>TRBJ1-1|-|-|TRBV2
TGTGCCAGCAGTGAAGCGCGGGGATGGGGCACTGAAGCTTTCTTT
CASSEARGWGTEAFF
>TRBJ2-3|-|-|TRBV18
TGTGCCAGCTCCCTTCAAGGGGGGGCAGATACGCAGTATTTT
CASSLQGGADTQYF
>TRBJ2-1|once|-|TRBV5-1
TGCGCCAGCAGCTTAATGGGGGGTTTAGGCAATGAGCAGTTCTTC
CASSLMGGLGNEQFF
>TRBJ1-2|-|-|TRBV27
TGTGCCAGCAGCCCCTTTCCGCACTTGGAGGGCTACACCTTC
CASSPFPHLEGYTF
>TRBJ1-3|-|-|TRBV28
TGTGCCAGCAGTTCCGGGGGGGCAGGAAACACCATATATTTT
CASSSGGAGNTIYF
>TRBJ1-2|-|-|TRBV5-1
TGCGCCAGCAGCTCCTCCGCCGGGAACTATGGCTACACCTTC
CASSSSAGNYGYTF
>TRBJ2-1|-|TRBD2|TRBV7-3
TGTGCCAGCAGCCCCTGGGCGGGGGGGCCTAAAAATGAGCAGTTCTTC
CASSPWAGGPKNEQFF
>TRBJ2-5|-|-|TRBV12-3/TRBV12-4
TGTGCCAGCAGTTTTTCCCCCTCGGAGACCCAGTACTTC
CASSFSPSETQYF
>TRBJ2-1|-|TRBD2|TRBV7-9
TGTGCCAGCAGCAAACTAGCGGGGGGCTACAATGAGCAGTTCTTC
CASSKLAGGYNEQFF
>TRBJ2-3|once|TRBD2|TRBV6-1
TGTGCCAGCAGTGAATGGACTAGCGGGGGGCAAGATACGCAGTATTTT
CASSEWTSGGQDTQYF